Each of the 7 T cell receptor beta chains below was sequenced from the same sample in a study of OX40 agonist ivuxolimab in advanced cancers. The library was generated by the immunoSEQ multiplex PCR assay. TCRdb limited this immuneACCESS table to in-frame rearrangements with V and J called. A share of clones is missing; checked studies link under half to unresolved V genes, and the rest is unexplained. The sample table holds more than 75,000 clones, of which 70% to 90% were seen once. Jointly, the top ten make up 0.82% of the sample. The starting material was CD4+ or CD8+ T cells sorted from blood, obtained in a trial of the OX40 agonist ivuxolimab. Source of these receptors: an adult with an advanced solid tumor such as melanoma, head and neck, liver or kidney cancer.

This chain uses TRBV10-3 with TRBJ1-5; 10 positions match TRBD1. The CDR3 is made up of 15 amino acids. The V gene end was trimmed by 0 bases and the J gene end by 6 bases; junction bases not matched to a gene: 2. Germline assignment: CDR1 ENHRY and CDR2 SYGVKD. The CDR3 DNA follows: TGTGCCATCAGTGAGTCCGGGACAGGGGCTCAGCCCCAGCATTTT. This translates into CAISESGTGAQPQHF.

This rearrangement joins TRBV28 to TRBJ2-7, with 14 positions matching TRBD2. The CDR3 sequence is 16 residues long. Germline-derived CDR1 and CDR2 are MDHEN and SYDVKM. J gave up 4 bases and V 5 bases, and 7 bases lay outside the gene matches. The CDR3 region has the DNA TGTGCCAGCAGTGGGGAGACTAGCGGGAGGGCGTACGAGCAGTACTTC. Encoded protein: CASSGETSGRAYEQYF.

V is TRBV5-1 and J is TRBJ1-2; 11 positions match TRBD1. CDR1 and CDR2 from the germline V gene are SGHRS and YFSETQ. This CDR3 is built from 16 residues. The V segment lost 4 bases and the J segment 2 bases; nucleotides outside the gene matches: 7. As DNA, the CDR3 is TGCGCCAGCAGCGGGGACAGGGGGATTAGGAACTATGGCTACACCTTC. This sequence encodes CASSGDRGIRNYGYTF.

This clone was picked up one time. The gene calls are TRBV11-2 and TRBJ1-1; 9 positions agree with TRBD1. Germline V lookup: CDR1 SGHAT, CDR2 FQNNGV. The trim removed 3 bases at V and 1 base at J, leaving 6 bases unmatched. The CDR3 extends over 16 amino acids. CDR3 sequence (DNA): TGTGCCAGCAGCTTCACAGGGGGCTGGGGGAACACTGAAGCTTTCTTT. This codes for CASSFTGGWGNTEAFF.

The chain is built from TRBV28 and TRBJ1-1; D is unresolved. V was shortened by 7 bases and J by 1 base, with 16 bases between the two germline ends. Looked up from germline, CDR1 is MDHEN and CDR2 is SYDVKM. CDR3 length: 15 amino acids. CDR3 sequence reads: CASTSGGDPNTEAFF. CDR3 sequence (DNA): TGTGCCAGCACCTCTGGTGGAGATCCGAACACTGAAGCTTTCTTT.

In its sample, this clone was seen once. The rearrangement links TRBV11-1 to TRBJ2-1, with D unclear. CDR1 SGHAT and CDR2 FQDESV come from the germline V gene (reference sequence). V lost 8 bases and J 9 bases, leaving 20 bases between the germline ends. The CDR3 sequence is 14 residues long. CDR3 nucleotide sequence: TGTGCCAGCTCCTTGCTCGCCGGTGGTAGTGAGCAGTTCTTC. It yields the protein CASSLLAGGSEQFF.

This clone was recorded only once. The rearrangement links TRBV28 to TRBJ1-1; no clear D. Looked up from germline, CDR1 is MDHEN and CDR2 is SYDVKM. V gave up 2 bases and J gave up 3 bases, with 4 bases separating them. There are 12 residues in the CDR3. In DNA, the CDR3 is TGTGCCAGCAGTTTAACGTACACTGAAGCTTTCTTT. It specifies CASSLTYTEAFF.